This T cell receptor (beta chain) derives from a study of cytomegalovirus exposure and HLA in healthy donors. Study-wide findings and caveats: A missense variant in DCLRE1C was later tied to TCR beta V- and J-gene trimming.

13 Jbeta primers and 60 Vbeta primers were used for the PCR. Under the authors' procedure: There were about 88 million unique TCR beta chains by a later count, and approximately 12 million of them were shared. Here immunoSEQ multiplex PCR was the method, and the copy in TCRdb shows in-frame clones only, minus some. V and J calls and clone size are as listed in that table; D and trimming were resolved from the DNA. The table lists under 150,000 clones, about 80% of them singletons, with approximately 3% in the top ten. Germline CDR1 is SGDLS and CDR2 is YYNGEE. The CDR3 extends over 17 amino acids. Trimming left V 1 base short and J 0 bases short, with 13 bases between. Regarding this clone: The antigen is unknown.

The chain is built from TRBV9 and TRBJ2-2; D may be TRBD2 (6 bases). This TCR was sampled from a boy between 2 and 15 years old in good health and CMV-seronegative. Sequenced sample: PBMCs. The DNA of the CDR3 is TGTGCCAGCAGCGTACCCCTGGACTACTCGAACACCGGGGAGCTGTTTTTT. It codes for CASSVPLDYSNTGELFF.